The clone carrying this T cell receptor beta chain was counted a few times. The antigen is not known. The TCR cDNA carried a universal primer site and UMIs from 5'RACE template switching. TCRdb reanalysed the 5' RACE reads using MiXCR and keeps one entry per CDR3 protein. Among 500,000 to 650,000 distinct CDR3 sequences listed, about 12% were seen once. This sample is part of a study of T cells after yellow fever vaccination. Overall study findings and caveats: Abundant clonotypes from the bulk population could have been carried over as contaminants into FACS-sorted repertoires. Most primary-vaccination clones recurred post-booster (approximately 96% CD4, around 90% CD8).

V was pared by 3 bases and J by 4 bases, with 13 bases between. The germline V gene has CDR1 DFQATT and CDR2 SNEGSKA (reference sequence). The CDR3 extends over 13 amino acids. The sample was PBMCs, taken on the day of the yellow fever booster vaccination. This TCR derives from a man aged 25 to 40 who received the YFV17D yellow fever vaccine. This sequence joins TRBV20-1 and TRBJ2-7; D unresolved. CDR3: CSARAVKGYEQYF. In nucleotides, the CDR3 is TGCAGTGCTAGGGCAGTGAAAGGGTACGAGCAGTACTTC.